These 23 T cell receptor beta chains originate from one sample sequenced in a study of OX40 agonist ivuxolimab in advanced cancers. Repertoires were generated with immunoSEQ multiplex PCR, while TCRdb's copy carries only in-frame clones and drops some. The sample records 40,000 to 45,000 clones, roughly 80% being singletons. Sample: CD4+ or CD8+ T cells sorted from blood, taken in a trial of the OX40 agonist ivuxolimab. The origin of the receptors is an adult with an advanced solid tumor such as melanoma, head and neck, liver or kidney cancer.

The chain carries TRBV28 and TRBJ2-1; 7 positions match TRBD1. CDR1 and CDR2 from the germline V gene are MDHEN and SYDVKM. The CDR3 is made up of 14 amino acids. The ends lost 6 bases at V and 8 bases at J; junction bases unmatched: 10. CDR3 DNA: TGTGCCAGCAGCCCTCCCGAGGGGGCCTATGAGCAGTTCTTC. This sequence encodes CASSPPEGAYEQFF.

The chain joins TRBV18 to TRBJ1-1, with 7 positions matching TRBD1. CDR1 is KGHSH and CDR2 is LQKENI in the germline V gene. V shed 8 bases and J 0 bases; nucleotides not matched to a gene: 6. CDR3 length: 14 residues. The CDR3 region has the DNA TGTGCCAGCACAGAGGACAGGTTGAACACTGAAGCTTTCTTT. Translating gives CASTEDRLNTEAFF.

This chain joins TRBV11-1 and TRBJ1-3; D is uncertain. Deletions cut 5 bases from V and 0 bases from J, with 17 bases between. Germline CDR1 and CDR2: SGHAT and FQDESV (reference sequence). This CDR3 is 17 amino acids long. The CDR3 bases are TGTGCCAGCAGCAACCCTGAAGGTCTCCGCTCTGGAAACACCATATATTTT. This translates into CASSNPEGLRSGNTIYF.

This clone has just one count. The CDR3 region is CASSVTGNYEQYF. DNA of the CDR3: TGTGCCAGCTCAGTTACGGGGAACTACGAGCAGTACTTC. The rearrangement joins TRBV18 to TRBJ2-7; maybe TRBD2 (5 bases). CDR3 length: 13 amino acids. Germline V gene lookup returns CDR1 KGHSH and CDR2 LQKENI. With 5 bases removed from V and 3 bases from J, the gap between germline ends came to 11 bases. The whole variable domain, filled in from reference TRBV18 and TRBJ2-7, reads NAGVMQNPRHLVRRRGQEARLRCSPMKGHSHVYWYRQLPEEGLKFMVYLQKENIIDESGMPKERFSAEFPKEGPSILRIQQVVRGDSAAYFCASSVTGNYEQYFGPGTRLTVT.

This clone is classed as medium-sized. This rearrangement joins TRBV5-1 to TRBJ1-3, with D possibly being TRBD1 (5 bases). CDR1 is SGHRS, CDR2 YFSETQ, per germline. V lost 0 bases to trimming and J lost 8 bases, with 12 bases between them. The CDR3 sequence is 14 residues long. Written as DNA, the CDR3 is TGCGCCAGCAGCTTGGCTCAGGGAGAAGACACCATATATTTT. Residues: CASSLAQGEDTIYF.

The rearrangement joins TRBV29-1 to TRBJ2-2, with D perhaps matching TRBD2 (6 bases). This CDR3 comprises 12 residues. Between the trimmed V and J ends, which lost 1 base and 8 bases, there was a span of 8 bases. CDR1 SQVTM and CDR2 ANQGSEA come from the germline V gene. The chain's CDR3 is CSVEGLAGELFF. In DNA, the CDR3 is TGCAGCGTTGAAGGCCTAGCGGGGGAGCTGTTTTTT.

V gene TRBV6-6 combines with J gene TRBJ1-1, with D possibly matching TRBD1 (6 bases). Germline CDR1 and CDR2: MNHNY and SVGAGI (reference sequence). V was clipped by 4 bases and J by 7 bases, with 10 bases between them. The CDR3 consists of 12 residues. The CDR3 here is CASSSLDSEAFF. CDR3 coding DNA: TGTGCCAGCAGTTCCTTGGACAGTGAAGCTTTCTTT.

The J gene is TRBJ1-5, the V gene TRBV7-9; D is perhaps TRBD1 (5 bases). Trimming removed 5 bases at V and 4 bases at J, with 15 bases between. There are 15 residues in the CDR3. Germline V gene sequence: CDR1 SEHNR, CDR2 FQNEAQ (reference sequence). CDR3 nucleotide sequence: TGTGCCAGCAGCCCATTCGACAGTTTTAATCAGCCCCAGCATTTT. It codes for CASSPFDSFNQPQHF.

This chain's CDR3 is CASSPEEETQYF. In DNA form, the CDR3 reads TGTGCCAGCTCTCCAGAAGAAGAGACCCAGTACTTC. J is TRBJ2-5 and V is TRBV18; D is undetermined. Looked up from germline, CDR1 is KGHSH and CDR2 is LQKENI. Trimming removed 6 bases at V and 3 bases at J, with 8 bases between. The CDR3 totals 12 residues.

The genes are TRBV15 and TRBJ2-3, with 7 bases that match TRBD2. This CDR3 spans 12 amino acids. Trimming cost V 5 bases and J 15 bases; bases outside gene matches: 11. Germline-derived CDR1 and CDR2 are LNHNV and YYDKDF (reference sequence). This chain's CDR3 is CATSFPGLRKYF. The CDR3, as DNA: TGTGCCACCAGCTTTCCGGGACTAAGAAAATATTTT.

The rearrangement links TRBV11-2 to TRBJ1-1, with unresolved D. V lost 6 bases and J 7 bases, leaving 21 bases between the germline ends. The CDR3 covers 15 residues. The germline V gene encodes CDR1 SGHAT and CDR2 FQNNGV. The CDR3 DNA follows: TGTGCCAGCAGTCTCGGACGGCACCTTGTGAGTGAAGCTTTCTTT. Amino acid sequence: CASSLGRHLVSEAFF.

The chain recombines TRBV5-1 with TRBJ2-7, with a weak D call TRBD1 (5 bases). CDR1 and CDR2 (germline): SGHRS, YFSETQ. Trimming removed 6 bases at V and 0 bases at J, with 10 bases between. The length of the CDR3 is 13 residues. The CDR3 sequence: CASMLDNSYEQYF. The CDR3 nucleotides are TGCGCCAGCATGTTGGACAACTCCTACGAGCAGTACTTC.

V and J are TRBV18 and TRBJ2-3, with D unresolved. CDR3 length equals 16 residues. The V gene lost 2 bases and the J gene lost 0 bases, with 12 bases spanning the gap. Germline CDR1 reads KGHSH; CDR2 reads LQKENI. For the CDR3, the DNA is TGTGCCAGCTCACCAGTGGGCGGAGCGAGCACAGATACGCAGTATTTT. Translated, it gives CASSPVGGASTDTQYF.

The V call is TRBV19, the J call TRBJ2-3; 12 nucleotides agree with TRBD1. Germline CDR1 is LNHDA and CDR2 is SQIVND (reference sequence). This CDR3 is 20 amino acids long. J was trimmed by 0 bases and V by 1 base; bases with no gene match: 11. This chain's CDR3 is CASSIAGTGGRRGSTDTQYF. Written as DNA, the CDR3 is TGTGCCAGTAGTATAGCCGGGACAGGGGGCCGGCGGGGGAGCACAGATACGCAGTATTTT.

The chain uses TRBV11-3 and TRBJ1-1; D gene uncertain. The CDR3 extends over 13 amino acids. Germline-derived CDR1 and CDR2 are SGHNT and YENEEA. Trimming cost V 5 bases and J 4 bases, with 11 bases left between them. The CDR3 DNA sequence: TGTGCCAGCAGCCTAAACACGGGCACTGAAGCTTTCTTT. This sequence encodes CASSLNTGTEAFF.

This clone was seen just once. The V call is TRBV2, the J call TRBJ2-7; 8 positions match TRBD1. J gave up 5 bases and V 8 bases, and 5 bases lay outside the gene matches. This CDR3 has 12 amino acids. Germline loops: CDR1 SNHLY, CDR2 FYNNEI. The CDR3 bases are TGTGCCAGCGCCGGACAGGGCCACGAGCAGTACTTC. This gives the protein CASAGQGHEQYF.

V gene TRBV5-1 combines with J gene TRBJ2-7; TRBD1 aligns across 8 bases. CDR1 is SGHRS, CDR2 YFSETQ, per germline. The CDR3 runs 14 residues. V was pared by 4 bases and J by 3 bases, with 6 bases of the junction left unmatched. The CDR3 protein is CASSPGGGYYEQYF. In nucleotides, the CDR3 is TGCGCCAGCAGCCCAGGGGGCGGTTACTACGAGCAGTACTTC.

The chain employs TRBV7-6 and TRBJ2-6; no clear D gene. V gave up 5 bases and J gave up 0 bases, with 11 bases separating them. The CDR3 contains 16 residues. Germline assignment: CDR1 SGHVS and CDR2 FNYEAQ. The CDR3: CASSLRRASGANVLTF. The CDR3 nucleotides read TGTGCCAGCAGCCTAAGACGGGCCTCTGGGGCCAACGTCCTGACTTTC.

The chain recombines TRBV2 with TRBJ2-7, with 9 bases fitting TRBD1. This CDR3 contains 15 residues. Germline CDR1 reads SNHLY; CDR2 reads FYNNEI. V was clipped by 6 bases and J by 1 base; unmatched bases: 7. CDR3 bases: TGTGCCAGCAGCGCCGGGACAGGGCTTTCCTACGAGCAGTACTTC. Residues: CASSAGTGLSYEQYF.

This chain connects TRBV11-3 to TRBJ1-4; D call uncertain. This CDR3 has 14 amino acids. The V and J ends lost 2 bases and 2 bases respectively, with 6 bases between them. Germline V CDR1 and CDR2: SGHNT, YENEEA. CDR3 amino acids: CASSLLGTNEKLFF. The CDR3 DNA follows: TGTGCCAGCAGCTTACTGGGGACTAATGAAAAACTGTTTTTT.

The chain has TRBV5-8 and TRBJ2-5; no firm D call. This CDR3 is built from 11 residues. V shed 9 bases and J shed 4 bases, with 10 bases lying between them. The germline V gene encodes CDR1 SGHTS and CDR2 YDEGEE. The CDR3 bases are TGTGCCACGAGCTCTAGAGAGACCCAGTACTTC. It encodes CATSSRETQYF.

The chain couples TRBV7-9 to TRBJ2-7, with 9 positions matching TRBD2. Trimming at V came to 8 bases and at J to 2 bases, leaving 4 bases not matched to a gene. Germline assignment: CDR1 SEHNR and CDR2 FQNEAQ (reference sequence). There are 13 residues in the CDR3. This CDR3 reads CASGLAGTYEQYF. CDR3 bases: TGTGCCAGCGGGCTAGCGGGAACCTACGAGCAGTACTTC.

V is TRBV5-1 and J is TRBJ2-3; D not resolved. Trimming pared 5 bases from V and 3 bases from J, leaving 13 bases between. This CDR3 contains 14 residues. The germline gives CDR1 SGHRS, CDR2 YFSETQ. The CDR3 loop reads CASSTGVVTDTQYF. The CDR3 DNA sequence: TGCGCCAGCAGTACGGGCGTGGTGACAGATACGCAGTATTTT.